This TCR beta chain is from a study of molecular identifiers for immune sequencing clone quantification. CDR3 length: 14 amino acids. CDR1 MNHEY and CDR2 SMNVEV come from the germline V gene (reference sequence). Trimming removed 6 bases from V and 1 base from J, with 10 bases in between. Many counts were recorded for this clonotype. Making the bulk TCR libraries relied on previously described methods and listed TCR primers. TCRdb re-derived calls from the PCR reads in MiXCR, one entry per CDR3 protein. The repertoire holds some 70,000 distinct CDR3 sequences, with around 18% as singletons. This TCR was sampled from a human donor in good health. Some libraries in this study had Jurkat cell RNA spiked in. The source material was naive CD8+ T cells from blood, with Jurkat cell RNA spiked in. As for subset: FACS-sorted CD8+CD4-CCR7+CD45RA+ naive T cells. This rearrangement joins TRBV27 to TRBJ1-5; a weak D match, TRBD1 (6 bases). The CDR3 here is CASSLGGSNQPQHF. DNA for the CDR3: TGTGCCAGCAGCCTAGGGGGGAGCAATCAGCCCCAGCATTTT.